This is a list of T cell receptor beta chains from one sample in a study of radiation and T cells in renal cell carcinoma. Clones were read by immunoSEQ multiplex PCR, and TCRdb kept only the in-frame ones, dropping some. The sample consists of nearly 50,000 clones, around 83% of them appearing once. The sequenced sample was blood, obtained from a patient whose treatment included radiotherapy and nephrectomy. These receptors all come from a woman in her 70s with renal cell carcinoma. The CDR3 runs from the conserved cysteine through the conserved F or W. The D gene is left open where the match is weak. Size is omitted from some rows. Given values are once, few, many or a class for expanded clones.

TRBV20-1	NA	TRBJ1-2	NA	11	TGCAGTGCTAGAGGGCAGGTCCGCTACACCTTC	CSARGQVRYTF
TRBV19	once	TRBJ1-6	NA	15	TGTGCCAGTAGTATTTCGGGGACAAGCAATTCACCCCTCCACTTT	CASSISGTSNSPLHF
TRBV7-9	NA	TRBJ2-7	NA	13	TGTGCCAGCAGCTTAATATACAGCTACGAGCAGTACTTC	CASSLIYSYEQYF
TRBV5-5	NA	TRBJ1-2	NA	15	TGTGCCAGCAGCTTGGATCCGGTAGGGAACTATGGCTACACCTTC	CASSLDPVGNYGYTF
TRBV6-5	NA	TRBJ2-7	NA	15	TGTGCCAGCAGCCGCCCCGGGACGAACTCCTACGAGCAGTACTTC	CASSRPGTNSYEQYF
TRBV15	once	TRBJ2-4	NA	15	TGTGCCACCAGCAGAGATGGGGGCCACGAAAACATTCAGTACTTC	CATSRDGGHENIQYF
TRBV7-9	NA	TRBJ2-7	NA	13	TGTGCCAGCAGCTTAGACGGGACCTACGAGCAGTACTTC	CASSLDGTYEQYF
TRBV6-4	once	TRBJ1-5	NA	13	TGTGCCAGCAGTGACTCTGGTGGGCAGCCCCAGCATTTT	CASSDSGGQPQHF
TRBV20-1	NA	TRBJ2-5	NA	11	TGCAGTGCTCGGGCTCAAGAGACCCAGTACTTC	CSARAQETQYF
TRBV28	NA	TRBJ2-7	TRBD1	14	TGTGCCAGCAGGTCCGGGACAGGGGTCTACGAGCAGTACTTC	CASRSGTGVYEQYF
TRBV11-3	NA	TRBJ2-7	TRBD2	15	TGTGCCAGCAGCTTGGGCGGGGGGCGAACCTACGAGCAGTACTTC	CASSLGGGRTYEQYF
TRBV19	NA	TRBJ2-2	NA	15	TGTGCCAGTACCTCCCCCGGGGCAGGGGCCGGGGAGCTGTTTTTT	CASTSPGAGAGELFF
TRBV5-8	NA	TRBJ2-1	NA	12	TGTGCCAGCAGCTTGTGGGGCTATGAGCAGTTCTTC	CASSLWGYEQFF
TRBV19	NA	TRBJ2-7	TRBD2	16	TGTGCCAGTGCCGTGGGGGGGTGGTCGGAAAGCTACGAGCAGTACTTC	CASAVGGWSESYEQYF
TRBV19	many	TRBJ2-2	TRBD2	14	TGTGCCAGTAGTCGGGACTACTCGGCCGGGGAGCTGTTTTTT	CASSRDYSAGELFF